Below, 19 T cell receptor beta chains from the same sample are listed, as sequenced in a study of blood T cell repertoires in COVID-19. Assay used: immunoSEQ multiplex PCR; TCRdb lists only in-frame clones, some missing. Counted here are about 160,000 clones, 88% occurring once; the ten biggest clones make up approximately 7%. The sequencing sample was made of PBMCs or T cells enriched from blood (not recorded which). The receptors were sampled from a woman between 45 and 65 years old who had recovered from COVID-19.

The chain has TRBV5-1 and TRBJ1-1, with D unclear. This CDR3 has 14 amino acids. Germline V gene data show CDR1 as SGHRS and CDR2 as YFSETQ. V lost 5 bases, J lost 3 bases, and 14 bases lay in between. The CDR3 sequence: CASSPRVAHTEAFF. Written as DNA, the CDR3 is TGCGCCAGCAGTCCCCGGGTGGCCCACACTGAAGCTTTCTTT.

V and J are TRBV3-1 (or the pseudogene TRBV3-2) and TRBJ2-7, with 7 bases lining up with TRBD2. The length of the CDR3 is 14 residues. J was trimmed by 2 bases and V by 2 bases; bases with no gene match: 3. Germline lookup yields CDR1 LGHDT and CDR2 YNNKEL (reference sequence). The CDR3 reads CASSQSGATYEQYF. The CDR3 nucleotides are TGTGCCAGCAGCCAAAGCGGGGCCACCTACGAGCAGTACTTC.

The chain joins TRBV6-5 to TRBJ2-5; D remains ambiguous. Trimming cost V 2 bases and J 2 bases, with 9 bases left between them. The V gene's germline CDR1 is MNHEY and CDR2 SVGAGI. The CDR3 is 14 amino acids. CDR3 in amino acids: CASSYLQLQETQYF. CDR3 DNA: TGTGCCAGCAGTTACCTACAGCTGCAAGAGACCCAGTACTTC.

As for this clone: Compared with germline, one end of the junction differs, possibly owing to a read error. The chain carries TRBV20-1 and TRBJ1-1; a possible D gene is TRBD1 (5 bases). CDR3 length: 11 amino acids. Per germline, CDR1 DFQATT and CDR2 SNEGSKA (reference sequence). CDR3 sequence reads: CSARSDILLGF. In DNA, the CDR3 is TGCAGTGCTAGATCGGACATTTTATTGGGGTTT.

This chain uses TRBV7-2 with TRBJ2-1; 7 bases agree with TRBD2. The CDR3 covers 15 residues. V lost 7 bases and J lost 2; bases outside the gene matches: 8. The germline V gene encodes CDR1 SGHTA and CDR2 FQGNSA. CDR3 nucleotide sequence: TGTGCCAGCACCTGGGGTGGGGGGGCCTACAATGAGCAGTTCTTC. Translating gives CASTWGGGAYNEQFF. The entire variable domain, with the rest obtained from reference TRBV7-2 and TRBJ2-1, is as follows: GAGVSQSPSNKVTEKGKDVELRCDPISGHTALYWYRQSLGQGLEFLIYFQGNSAPDKSGLPSDRFSAERTGGSVSTLTIQRTQQEDSAVYLCASTWGGGAYNEQFFGPGTRLTVL.

The chain joins TRBV5-1 to TRBJ2-1; 8 bases fit TRBD2. Germline lookup yields CDR1 SGHRS and CDR2 YFSETQ. Trimming removed 7 bases from V and 8 bases from J; junction bases left unmatched: 14. The CDR3 is 15 amino acids. The CDR3 bases are TGCGCCAGCCGACTCGGGGGGGCCTCTTACGATGAGCAGTTCTTC. Protein sequence: CASRLGGASYDEQFF.

This clone was picked up one time. The chain links TRBV30 to TRBJ1-2, with 7 nucleotides matching TRBD1. This CDR3 contains 15 residues. Germline-derived CDR1 and CDR2 are GTSNPN and SVGIG (reference sequence). V lost 5 bases and J lost 6; bases outside the gene matches: 15. CDR3 sequence reads: CAWASGQSIIDGYTF. Written as DNA, the CDR3 is TGTGCCTGGGCCTCGGGACAGTCGATCATCGATGGCTACACCTTC.

The chain combines TRBV7-2 with TRBJ2-3, with D perhaps TRBD1 (5 bases). This CDR3 has 18 amino acids. V was trimmed by 1 base and J by 5 bases, leaving 22 bases between them. Germline assignment: CDR1 SGHTA and CDR2 FQGNSA. The CDR3: CASSLVVLLDKSRDTQYF. CDR3 sequence (DNA): TGTGCCAGCAGCTTAGTAGTATTATTGGACAAAAGCCGAGATACGCAGTATTTT.

The V and J genes are TRBV25-1 and TRBJ2-6, with a tentative D call TRBD2 (5 bases). The CDR3 contains 17 residues. The V gene lost 2 bases and the J gene lost 0 bases, with 11 bases spanning the gap. The germline V gene encodes CDR1 MGHDK and CDR2 SYGVNS. The CDR3 nucleotides read TGTGCCAGCAGTGAAAGGACTCTTAGCTCTGGGGCCAACGTCCTGACTTTC. This codes for CASSERTLSSGANVLTF.

This clone appeared once. V is TRBV18 and J is TRBJ2-7; the D is unclear. Germline assignment: CDR1 KGHSH and CDR2 LQKENI. This CDR3 comprises 11 residues. With 3 bases removed from V and 6 bases from J, the gap between germline ends came to 6 bases. DNA for the CDR3: TGTGCCAGCTCACCCAATTCCGAGCAGTACTTC. It translates to CASSPNSEQYF.

The chain carries TRBV7-2 and TRBJ1-2; D perhaps matches TRBD1 (6 bases). The ends were cut back, 2 bases at V and 7 bases at J, with 14 bases in the middle. Germline CDR1 is SGHTA and CDR2 is FQGNSA. This CDR3 has 14 amino acids. The CDR3 DNA is TGTGCCAGCAGCTTATACAGGGACCCCTTTGGCTACACCTTC. It translates to CASSLYRDPFGYTF.

The rearrangement links TRBV14 to TRBJ2-3; 11 nucleotides line up with TRBD2. From germline, CDR1 is SGHDN and CDR2 FVKESK. V gave up 1 base and J gave up 6 bases; unmatched junction bases: 6. CDR3 size: 16 residues. The CDR3: CASSQGPSGGLDTQYF. DNA for the CDR3: TGTGCCAGCAGCCAAGGTCCTAGCGGGGGGTTGGATACGCAGTATTTT.

The V and J genes are TRBV14 and TRBJ1-2, with D perhaps matching TRBD1 (5 bases). The CDR3 runs 14 residues. The V end lost 3 bases, the J end lost 5 bases, and 13 bases lay between the germline ends. In germline, CDR1 is SGHDN, CDR2 FVKESK. The CDR3: CASSQVGTPYGYTF. DNA for the CDR3: TGTGCCAGCAGCCAGGTCGGGACTCCTTATGGCTACACCTTC.

The gene calls are TRBV2 and TRBJ1-2, with 7 bases identical to TRBD1. The CDR3 is 12 residues long. The junction had 6 bases not matched to a gene; V was cut back by 10 bases and J by 4 bases. The germline V gene encodes CDR1 SNHLY and CDR2 FYNNEI. The chain's CDR3 is CATYRGGYGYTF. In DNA form, the CDR3 reads TGTGCCACCTACAGGGGAGGCTATGGCTACACCTTC. The whole variable domain, filled in from reference TRBV2 and TRBJ1-2, reads EPEVTQTPSHQVTQMGQEVILRCVPISNHLYFYWYRQILGQKVEFLVSFYNNEISEKSEIFDDQFSVERPDGSNFTLKIRSTKLEDSAMYFCATYRGGYGYTFGSGTRLTVV.

V and J are TRBV29-1 and TRBJ1-2, with D unclear. The CDR3 covers 13 residues. Germline-derived CDR1 and CDR2 are SQVTM and ANQGSEA. V dropped 0 bases and J dropped 8 bases, with 13 bases sitting between them. The CDR3 protein is CSVEEPGGVGYTF. As DNA, the CDR3 is TGCAGCGTTGAAGAGCCTGGCGGGGTAGGCTACACCTTC. The full variable domain, completed using reference TRBV29-1 and TRBJ1-2, is SAVISQKPSRDICQRGTSLTIQCQVDSQVTMMFWYRQQPGQSLTLIATANQGSEATYESGFVIDKFPISRPNLTFSTLTVSNMSPEDSSIYLCSVEEPGGVGYTFGSGTRLTVV.

In this sample, this clone turned up a few times. The chain is built from TRBV7-2 and TRBJ2-5; no reliable D call. Germline V gene lookup returns CDR1 SGHTA and CDR2 FQGNSA. The length of the CDR3 is 13 residues. Trimming removed 1 base from V and 4 bases from J, with 7 bases in between. CDR3 amino acids: CASSLGHLETQYF. CDR3 DNA sequence: TGTGCCAGCAGCTTAGGACACCTAGAGACCCAGTACTTC.

V and J are TRBV6-5 and TRBJ2-7, with TRBD2 identical over 8 bases. After removal of 6 bases from V and 4 bases from J, the junction contained 8 bases not matched to a gene. Germline V CDR1 and CDR2: MNHEY, SVGAGI. This CDR3 comprises 14 residues. The chain's CDR3 is CASRAGTSFYEQYF. In DNA, the CDR3 is TGTGCCAGCAGAGCCGGGACTAGTTTTTACGAGCAGTACTTC.

This chain joins TRBV7-2 and TRBJ1-4; 10 nucleotides agree with TRBD1. The CDR3 extends over 18 amino acids. Per germline, CDR1 SGHTA and CDR2 FQGNSA. The trim removed 3 bases at V and 3 bases at J, leaving 10 bases unmatched. The CDR3 DNA reads TGTGCCAGCAGCTTTGGCTGGGGGACAGGGGAGGCTAATGAAAAACTGTTTTTT. Translation gives CASSFGWGTGEANEKLFF.

The rearrangement links TRBV6-5 to TRBJ2-7, with TRBD1 as a possible D gene (6 bases). The V end lost 8 bases, the J end lost 12 bases, and 26 bases lay between the germline ends. The CDR3 contains 14 residues. Germline CDR1 is MNHEY and CDR2 is SVGAGI. CDR3 sequence: CASFRDTLSFDRYF. The DNA of the CDR3 is TGTGCCAGCTTCCGGGACACCCTCTCCTTTGATCGGTACTTC.